The 5 T cell receptor beta chains reported below all come from one sample, sequenced in a study of T cells in Graves' hyperthyroidism and ophthalmopathy. RNA transcripts yielded amplified TCR beta CDR3 regions. An initial round of RT-PCR targeting the TCR CDR3 relied on the HTBI primer set. Each CDR3 protein is one row after TCRdb ran MiXCR on the multiplex PCR reads. Among roughly 400,000 distinct CDR3 sequences listed, approximately 15% were seen once. Sample: blood. Receptors were obtained from a woman under 30 with Graves' hyperthyroidism that later progressed to Graves' ophthalmopathy.

Ten or more counts support this clonotype. V gene TRBV6-2 or TRBV6-3 combines with J gene TRBJ2-7; D is possibly TRBD2 (6 bases). Germline CDR1 MNHEY, CDR2 SVGEGT. The CDR3 covers 17 residues. V lost 2 bases, J lost 2 bases, and 19 bases lay in between. The CDR3 DNA reads as TGTGCCAGCAGTTACGTCCTAGCGTTTGAAGTCACCTACGAGCAGTACTTC. The encoded protein is CASSYVLAFEVTYEQYF.

As concerns this clonotype: This may come from a read error, since a much larger clone is one base off. The genes are TRBV18 and TRBJ2-7, with D possibly TRBD1 on 6 matching bases. Germline lookup yields CDR1 KGHSH and CDR2 LQKENI. With 8 bases removed from V and 0 bases from J, the gap between germline ends came to 11 bases. The CDR3 is 13 residues long. As DNA, the CDR3 is TGTGCCAGCGCATGGGACAACTCCTACGAGCAGTACTTC. This codes for CASAWDNSYEQYF. The whole variable domain, remainder taken from reference TRBV18 and TRBJ2-7, is NAGVMQNPRHLVRRRGQEARLRCSPMKGHSHVYWYRQLPEEGLKFMVYLQKENIIDESGMPKERFSAEFPKEGPSILRIQQVVRGDSAAYFCASAWDNSYEQYFGPGTRLTVT.

The V and J genes are TRBV5-5 and TRBJ1-4; D remains ambiguous. There are 15 residues in the CDR3. CDR1 and CDR2 from the germline V gene are SGHKS and YYEKEE (reference sequence). The V gene lost 0 bases and the J gene lost 4 bases, with 10 bases spanning the gap. The CDR3 here is CASSLEQLINEKLFF. CDR3 sequence (DNA): TGTGCCAGCAGCTTGGAACAGCTAATTAATGAAAAACTGTTTTTT.

There are many counts of this clonotype. V and J are TRBV27 and TRBJ2-1, with D tentatively TRBD2 (5 bases). Germline V gene lookup returns CDR1 MNHEY and CDR2 SMNVEV (reference sequence). The CDR3 consists of 17 residues. The ends were cut back, 4 bases at V and 6 bases at J, with 22 bases in the middle. CDR3 in amino acids: CASSSLSRLAEVNEQFF. Here the CDR3 DNA reads TGTGCCAGCAGTTCACTCTCGCGGCTAGCAGAAGTCAATGAGCAGTTCTTC.

In its sample, this clonotype was seen many times. The chain's CDR3 is CASPGPRNYGYTF. The CDR3 region has the DNA TGTGCCAGCCCAGGACCGCGTAACTATGGCTACACCTTC. This rearrangement joins TRBV2 to TRBJ1-2, with D unclear. The CDR3 has 13 residues. CDR1 SNHLY and CDR2 FYNNEI come from the germline V gene. V was clipped by 8 bases and J by 1 base, with 11 bases between them.